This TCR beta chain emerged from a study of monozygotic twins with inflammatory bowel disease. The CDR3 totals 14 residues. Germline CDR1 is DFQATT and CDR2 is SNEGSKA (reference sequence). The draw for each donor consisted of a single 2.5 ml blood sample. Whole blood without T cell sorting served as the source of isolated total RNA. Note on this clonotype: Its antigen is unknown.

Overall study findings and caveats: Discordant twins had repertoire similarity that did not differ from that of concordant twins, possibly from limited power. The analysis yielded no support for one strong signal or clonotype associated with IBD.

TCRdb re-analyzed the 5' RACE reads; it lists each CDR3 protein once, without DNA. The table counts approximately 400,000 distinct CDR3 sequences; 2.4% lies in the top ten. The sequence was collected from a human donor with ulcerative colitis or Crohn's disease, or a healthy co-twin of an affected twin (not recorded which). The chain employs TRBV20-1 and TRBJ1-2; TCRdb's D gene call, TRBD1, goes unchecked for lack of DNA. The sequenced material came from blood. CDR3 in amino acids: CSASQGDIKYGYTF.